Below are 17 T cell receptor beta chains sequenced from a single sample in a study of shared clonotypes between healthy human individuals. Method: immunoSEQ multiplex PCR; TCRdb's copy keeps in-frame clones and lacks some. The sample carries approximately 1.4 million clones, nearly 99% recorded once. Sample: naive CD4+ T cells sorted from blood. This sample's subset: CD45RA+ positively selected. The receptors were sampled from a man aged 25-45 years in good health.

J is TRBJ2-7 and V is TRBV18; tentative D call: TRBD1 (6 bases). The V end lost 3 bases, the J end lost 0 bases, and 15 bases lay between the germline ends. This CDR3 contains 16 residues. CDR1 KGHSH and CDR2 LQKENI come from the germline V gene. DNA for the CDR3: TGTGCCAGCTCACCCCTTCCAGGGACAAGCTCCTACGAGCAGTACTTC. It specifies CASSPLPGTSSYEQYF. Drawing the rest from reference TRBV18 and TRBJ2-7, the complete variable domain is NAGVMQNPRHLVRRRGQEARLRCSPMKGHSHVYWYRQLPEEGLKFMVYLQKENIIDESGMPKERFSAEFPKEGPSILRIQQVVRGDSAAYFCASSPLPGTSSYEQYFGPGTRLTVT.

This clone appeared once. V gene TRBV27 combines with J gene TRBJ2-2, with D perhaps assigned TRBD1 or TRBD2 (5 bases each). Germline V gene data show CDR1 as MNHEY and CDR2 as SMNVEV (reference sequence). With 5 bases removed from V and 7 bases from J, the gap between germline ends came to 14 bases. This CDR3 region has 14 residues. The CDR3 reads CASSPGRGHGELFF. CDR3 in DNA: TGTGCCAGCAGTCCGGGACGTGGACACGGGGAGCTGTTTTTT.

The chain employs TRBV6-5 and TRBJ2-2; maybe TRBD2 (7 bases). V gave up 3 bases and J gave up 7 bases, with 15 bases separating them. Germline V gene sequence: CDR1 MNHEY, CDR2 SVGAGI. The CDR3 loop spans 15 amino acids. The CDR3 coding sequence is TGTGCCAGCAGTTATTACGGCGGGGGCGGCGGGGAGCTGTTTTTT. Translating gives CASSYYGGGGGELFF.

The chain links TRBV28 to TRBJ2-7; 7 positions agree with TRBD2. Losses at the gene ends were 7 bases for V and 2 bases for J; bases not matched to a gene: 11. CDR3 length equals 15 residues. From germline, CDR1 is MDHEN and CDR2 SYDVKM. CDR3 loop: CASNPQGGSAYEQYF. The CDR3 nucleotides are TGTGCCAGCAACCCGCAGGGAGGGAGTGCCTACGAGCAGTACTTC.

The chain carries TRBV11-2 and TRBJ2-2; 12 bases map to TRBD2. The V segment lost 5 bases and the J segment 4 bases; nucleotides outside the gene matches: 14. Germline V gene lookup returns CDR1 SGHAT and CDR2 FQNNGV. There are 19 residues in the CDR3. The CDR3 sequence is CASSPRALAGGPGTGELFF. CDR3 bases: TGTGCCAGCAGCCCTAGGGCTCTAGCGGGAGGGCCGGGCACCGGGGAGCTGTTTTTT.

The DNA of the CDR3 is TGCAGCGTTGTTGCGGGAGAGGTTGAGCAGTTCTTC. As protein: CSVVAGEVEQFF. This chain uses TRBV29-1 with TRBJ2-1, with 7 nucleotides matching TRBD2. J gave up 9 bases and V 4 bases, and 6 bases lay outside the gene matches. From germline, CDR1 is SQVTM and CDR2 ANQGSEA. The CDR3 length is 12 residues.

The rearrangement joins TRBV5-1 to TRBJ2-3; TRBD2 matches 14 bases. The CDR3 runs 16 residues. The V gene end was trimmed by 6 bases and the J gene end by 6 bases; junction bases not matched to a gene: 9. Looked up from germline, CDR1 is SGHRS and CDR2 is YFSETQ. The CDR3 DNA follows: TGCGCCAGCAAGCGAACGGGACTAGCGGGAGTGGATACGCAGTATTTT. Its protein product is CASKRTGLAGVDTQYF.

The V gene is TRBV7-2, the J gene TRBJ1-3; D not certain. The germline V gene encodes CDR1 SGHTA and CDR2 FQGNSA. This CDR3 contains 14 residues. Trimming shortened V by 3 bases and J by 3 bases, and 9 bases separated the two germline ends. CDR3 protein: CASSFDRYGNTIYF. CDR3 sequence (DNA): TGTGCCAGCAGCTTCGACCGCTATGGAAACACCATATATTTT.

With respect to this clone: This specimen includes other DNA sequences encoding the same CDR3. CDR3 in amino acids: CASSTQGAGYEQYF. The DNA for the CDR3 is TGTGCCAGTAGTACCCAGGGGGCAGGCTACGAGCAGTACTTC. J is TRBJ2-7 and V is TRBV19, with TRBD1 matching 8 bases. After removal of 4 bases from V and 3 bases from J, the junction contained 5 bases not matched to a gene. Germline V CDR1 and CDR2: LNHDA, SQIVND (reference sequence). The CDR3 runs 14 residues.

In DNA, the CDR3 is TGTGCCATCAGTGAGTCGAAGAGGGGAAACACCGGGGAGCTGTTTTTT. Translating it yields CAISESKRGNTGELFF. The chain couples TRBV10-3 to TRBJ2-2; D might be TRBD1 or TRBD2, each matching 5 bases. V was trimmed by 0 bases and J by 2 bases, leaving 10 bases between them. This CDR3 comprises 16 residues. Per the germline V gene, CDR1 is ENHRY and CDR2 is SYGVKD.

V usage is TRBV9 and J usage is TRBJ2-7, with D unclear. Trimming pared 0 bases from V and 2 bases from J, leaving 12 bases between. CDR1 SGDLS and CDR2 YYNGEE come from the germline V gene. The CDR3 is made up of 15 amino acids. CDR3 region: CASSVGSIPAYEQYF. Here the CDR3 DNA reads TGTGCCAGCAGCGTAGGGTCTATACCAGCCTACGAGCAGTACTTC.

The genes are TRBV29-1 and TRBJ2-7, with 7 bases aligning to TRBD1. The V and J ends lost 6 bases and 5 bases, in that order; junction bases with no gene match: 13. CDR1 and CDR2 (germline): SQVTM, ANQGSEA. This CDR3 comprises 14 residues. The CDR3: CSVGAPTGNHEQYF. The CDR3 DNA is TGCAGCGTGGGGGCCCCGACAGGGAACCACGAGCAGTACTTC.

This chain uses TRBV11-3 with TRBJ2-7, with D maybe TRBD1 (6 bases). This CDR3 region has 14 residues. CDR1 and CDR2 (germline): SGHNT, YENEEA. V lost 5 bases to trimming and J lost 0 bases, with 11 bases between them. CDR3 sequence reads: CASSRTASSYEQYF. The CDR3 bases are TGTGCCAGCAGCAGGACAGCCAGCTCCTACGAGCAGTACTTC.

In its sample, this clone was seen once. This chain links TRBV28 with TRBJ1-2, with 9 bases lining up with TRBD1. Germline CDR1 and CDR2: MDHEN and SYDVKM. V gave up 4 bases and J gave up 1 base; unmatched junction bases: 4. This CDR3 is built from 15 residues. DNA of the CDR3: TGTGCCAGCAGTTCTGACAGGGGGTATAACTATGGCTACACCTTC. This codes for CASSSDRGYNYGYTF.

Worth noting for this clone: In the same sample, other DNA sequences code for this CDR3. This chain uses TRBV7-2 with TRBJ2-3; no definite D call. Germline-derived CDR1 and CDR2 are SGHTA and FQGNSA. CDR3 size: 12 residues. V was trimmed by 1 base and J by 4 bases, leaving 3 bases between them. CDR3 in amino acids: CASSLVPDTQYF. CDR3 DNA sequence: TGTGCCAGCAGCTTAGTACCAGATACGCAGTATTTT. Full variable domain (remainder filled in from reference TRBV7-2 and TRBJ2-3): GAGVSQSPSNKVTEKGKDVELRCDPISGHTALYWYRQSLGQGLEFLIYFQGNSAPDKSGLPSDRFSAERTGGSVSTLTIQRTQQEDSAVYLCASSLVPDTQYFGPGTRLTVL.

The count of this clone is one. The chain is built from TRBV6-4 and TRBJ2-2; no reliable D call. This CDR3 is built from 15 residues. Per germline, CDR1 MRHNA and CDR2 SNTAGT. V dropped 0 bases and J dropped 4 bases, with 9 bases sitting between them. CDR3 region: CASSDSPSGTGELFF. Here the CDR3 DNA reads TGTGCCAGCAGTGACTCACCCTCCGGCACCGGGGAGCTGTTTTTT.

The chain joins TRBV27 to TRBJ1-1; 7 bases agree with TRBD1. Germline values: CDR1 MNHEY, CDR2 SMNVEV (reference sequence). V gave up 6 bases and J gave up 3 bases; unmatched junction bases: 4. CDR3 length: 13 amino acids. CDR3 nucleotides: TGTGCCAGCAGAGACAGGGCGTACACTGAAGCTTTCTTT. Its translation is CASRDRAYTEAFF.